The 13 T cell receptor beta chains reported below all come from one sample, sequenced in a study of response to subunit inactivated influenza vaccine. TCRdb re-called the RT-PCR reads with MiXCR, one entry per CDR3 protein. The sample holds under 500,000 distinct CDR3 sequences, roughly 9.7% seen once. Sequencing used PBMCs from blood, obtained about 40 days after vaccination. The receptors come from a man aged 50-59 years who received an inactivated influenza vaccine.

This rearrangement joins TRBV5-1 to TRBJ2-3, with D possibly being TRBD2 (5 bases). Germline CDR1 reads SGHRS; CDR2 reads YFSETQ. Trimming cost V 4 bases and J 2 bases, with 17 bases left between them. CDR3 length: 16 amino acids. The CDR3 region is CASSSTERFLTDTQYF. The CDR3 coding sequence is TGCGCCAGCAGCAGTACAGAGCGGTTCCTCACAGATACGCAGTATTTT.

This chain links TRBV29-1 with TRBJ2-3, with TRBD1 matching 8 bases. Germline V lookup: CDR1 SQVTM, CDR2 ANQGSEA. The CDR3 covers 14 residues. J lost 4 bases, V lost 3 bases, and 6 bases had no gene match. In DNA form, the CDR3 reads TGCAGCGTTGACCTGGACAGGGTTTCAGATACGCAGTATTTT. Translating gives CSVDLDRVSDTQYF.

This clonotype was seen repeatedly, ten times or more. The V call is TRBV20-1, the J call TRBJ1-2, with a weak D call TRBD1 (5 bases). V lost 1 base and J lost 4, with 10 bases in between. CDR1 DFQATT and CDR2 SNEGSKA come from the germline V gene (reference sequence). This CDR3 is 13 amino acids long. The CDR3, as DNA: TGCAGTGCTAGAGGTGACAGACCCTATGGCTACACCTTC. Protein: CSARGDRPYGYTF.

This clonotype was seen many times. CDR3 protein: CASRKTQYQETQYF. The CDR3 bases are TGTGCCAGCAGAAAGACACAGTACCAAGAGACCCAGTACTTC. The rearrangement uses TRBV28 and TRBJ2-5, with unresolved D. V lost 6 bases and J 0 bases, leaving 11 bases between the germline ends. The germline CDR1 and CDR2 sequences are MDHEN and SYDVKM. The CDR3 sequence is 14 residues long.

This sequence joins TRBV28 and TRBJ2-2; D is possibly TRBD2 (5 bases). Trimming shortened V by 8 bases and J by 1 base, and 11 bases separated the two germline ends. The germline V gene has CDR1 MDHEN and CDR2 SYDVKM. This CDR3 is built from 14 residues. CDR3 region: CASGGFKNTGELFF. CDR3 DNA: TGTGCCAGCGGAGGCTTCAAGAACACCGGGGAGCTGTTTTTT.

There are a few counts of this clonotype. The chain is built from TRBV3-1 and TRBJ2-7; the D is unclear. The CDR3 totals 14 residues. The germline gives CDR1 LGHDT, CDR2 YNNKEL (reference sequence). Trimming took 4 bases from V and 1 from J, leaving 11 bases between them. Written as DNA, the CDR3 is TGTGCCAGCAGCCGACCGGGTCGATCCTACGAGCAGTACTTC. It encodes CASSRPGRSYEQYF.

In this sample, this clonotype turned up a few times. The J gene is TRBJ2-5, the V gene TRBV10-3; D may be TRBD2 (5 bases). The CDR3 is 15 amino acids. Trimming removed 7 bases at V and 4 bases at J, with 19 bases between. Germline assignment: CDR1 ENHRY and CDR2 SYGVKD. In nucleotides, the CDR3 is TGTGCCATCACCGAGGGCAGGCGACTGGGAGAGACCCAGTACTTC. Translating gives CAITEGRRLGETQYF.

This clonotype appeared a few times. The chain employs TRBV20-1 and TRBJ2-5; the match to TRBD1 covers 10 bases. After removal of 0 bases from V and 6 bases from J, the junction contained 10 bases not matched to a gene. Germline lookup yields CDR1 DFQATT and CDR2 SNEGSKA (reference sequence). This CDR3 spans 16 amino acids. The CDR3 DNA reads TGCAGTGCTAGAGATTGGGGACAGGGGACGTCCAAGACCCAGTACTTC. Protein: CSARDWGQGTSKTQYF.

The chain links TRBV9 to TRBJ2-1, with 10 bases fitting TRBD2. The CDR3 has 15 amino acids. Germline loops: CDR1 SGDLS, CDR2 YYNGEE. V was pared by 3 bases and J by 6 bases, with 6 bases of the junction left unmatched. CDR3 coding DNA: TGTGCCAGCAGCGCAGTACTAGCGGGAATCAATGAGCAGTTCTTC. This codes for CASSAVLAGINEQFF. Full variable domain (rest looked up from reference TRBV9 and TRBJ2-1): DSGVTQTPKHLITATGQRVTLRCSPRSGDLSVYWYQQSLDQGLQFLIQYYNGEERAKGNILERFSAQQFPDLHSELNLSSLELGDSALYFCASSAVLAGINEQFFGPGTRLTVL.

This clonotype was recorded many times. CDR3 region: CASSQAQNYGYTF. The CDR3 nucleotides are TGCGCCAGCAGCCAAGCCCAGAACTATGGCTACACCTTC. V gene TRBV4-3 combines with J gene TRBJ1-2, with D hard to call. Germline CDR1 and CDR2: LGHNA and YSLEER. The CDR3 loop spans 13 amino acids. Trimming shortened V by 1 base and J by 2 bases, and 5 bases separated the two germline ends.

This clonotype has a handful of counts. J is TRBJ2-5 and V is TRBV28; D tentatively fits TRBD1 or TRBD2 (7 bases each). The CDR3 covers 16 residues. Trimming stripped 3 bases from V and 2 bases from J, with 16 bases between. Germline-derived CDR1 and CDR2 are MDHEN and SYDVKM. The CDR3: CASSLGGGVSQETQYF. The CDR3 DNA sequence: TGTGCCAGCAGTTTGGGAGGGGGCGTCTCTCAAGAGACCCAGTACTTC. The complete variable domain, with remaining parts taken from reference TRBV28 and TRBJ2-5, reads DVKVTQSSRYLVKRTGEKVFLECVQDMDHENMFWYRQDPGLGLRLIYFSYDVKMKEKGDIPEGYSVSREKKERFSLILESASTNQTSMYLCASSLGGGVSQETQYFGPGTRLLVL.

This clonotype was seen many times. The V gene is TRBV12-3 or TRBV12-4, the J gene TRBJ2-2; D is perhaps TRBD2 (6 bases). V shed 3 bases and J shed 1 base, with 9 bases lying between them. The CDR3 length is 15 residues. CDR3 sequence (DNA): TGTGCCAGCAGTTTTTACGGGGGGAACACCGGGGAGCTGTTTTTT. It codes for CASSFYGGNTGELFF.

The chain employs TRBV11-2 and TRBJ2-7, with 11 bases lining up with TRBD2. This CDR3 region has 18 residues. J gave up 5 bases and V 1 base, and 13 bases lay outside the gene matches. The germline V gene encodes CDR1 SGHAT and CDR2 FQNNGV. The CDR3 is CASSLGPELAGGRNEQYF. DNA for the CDR3: TGTGCCAGCAGCTTAGGCCCCGAGCTAGCGGGAGGAAGAAACGAGCAGTACTTC.